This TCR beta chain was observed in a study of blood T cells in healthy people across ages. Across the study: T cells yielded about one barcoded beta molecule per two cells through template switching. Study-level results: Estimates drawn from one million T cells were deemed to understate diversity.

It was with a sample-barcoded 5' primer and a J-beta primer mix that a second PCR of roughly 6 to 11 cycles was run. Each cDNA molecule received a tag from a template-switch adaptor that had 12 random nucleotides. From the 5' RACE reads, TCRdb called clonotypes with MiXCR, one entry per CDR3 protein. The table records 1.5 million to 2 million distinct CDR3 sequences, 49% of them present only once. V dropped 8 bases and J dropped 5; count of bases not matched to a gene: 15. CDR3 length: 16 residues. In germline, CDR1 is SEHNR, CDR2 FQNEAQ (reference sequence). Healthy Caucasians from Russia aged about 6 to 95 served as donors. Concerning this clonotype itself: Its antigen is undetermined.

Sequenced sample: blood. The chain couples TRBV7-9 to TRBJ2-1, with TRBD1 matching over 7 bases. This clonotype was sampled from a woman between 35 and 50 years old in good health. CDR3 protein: CASDLGGGTMHNEQFF. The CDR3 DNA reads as TGTGCCAGCGACCTAGGGGGCGGTACCATGCACAATGAGCAGTTCTTC.